The next 29 T cell receptor beta chains were all read from a single sample in a study of T cells in Graves' hyperthyroidism and ophthalmopathy. The investigators amplified TCR beta CDR3 regions from RNA transcripts. First-round RT-PCR with HTBI primers amplified the TCR CDR3 region. From the multiplex PCR reads, TCRdb called clonotypes with MiXCR, one entry per CDR3 protein. The profile shows about 350,000 distinct CDR3 sequences, roughly 15% of them singletons. Input material: blood. Source of these receptors: a woman in her sixties or seventies with Graves' ophthalmopathy.

This clonotype was seen many times. V usage is TRBV30 and J usage is TRBJ1-2; no reliable D call. V gave up 7 bases and J gave up 4 bases, with 22 bases separating them. Germline CDR1 and CDR2: GTSNPN and SVGIG (reference sequence). CDR3 length equals 15 residues. The CDR3 protein is CASIPETRMTYGYTF. For the CDR3, the DNA is TGTGCCTCCATCCCGGAGACAAGGATGACCTATGGCTACACCTTC.

The gene calls are TRBV9 and TRBJ1-6, with D maybe TRBD1 (5 bases). The V gene's germline CDR1 is SGDLS and CDR2 YYNGEE. Deletions cut 3 bases from V and 7 bases from J, with 17 bases between. The CDR3 has 16 residues. The CDR3 spells CASSGSSRAVNSPLHF. The CDR3 nucleotides are TGTGCCAGCAGCGGGTCTAGCAGGGCGGTGAATTCACCCCTCCACTTT.

The CDR3 nucleotides are TGTGCCAGCAGCTCCCCAAGGGGGCTACGCACAGATACGCAGTATTTT. This codes for CASSSPRGLRTDTQYF. The rearrangement uses TRBV7-2 and TRBJ2-3, with 7 nucleotides matching TRBD1. V dropped 4 bases and J dropped 1; count of bases not matched to a gene: 8. The CDR3 totals 16 residues. From germline, CDR1 is SGHTA and CDR2 FQGNSA.

In its sample, this clonotype was seen a few times. CDR3 amino acids: CASSESGTGGVGGYTF. The CDR3 DNA reads as TGCGCCAGCAGTGAATCCGGGACAGGGGGCGTCGGGGGCTACACCTTC. This chain joins TRBV5-1 and TRBJ1-2; 12 bases map to TRBD1. The germline V gene encodes CDR1 SGHRS and CDR2 YFSETQ. The CDR3 spans 16 residues. The ends lost 5 bases at V and 8 bases at J; junction bases unmatched: 13.

This clonotype was observed a handful of times. The V gene is TRBV18, the J gene TRBJ2-2; D unresolved. The V and J ends lost 5 bases and 2 bases respectively, with 9 bases between them. This CDR3 comprises 14 residues. Germline assignment: CDR1 KGHSH and CDR2 LQKENI. CDR3 residues: CASSTIANTGELFF. Here the CDR3 DNA reads TGTGCCAGCTCAACCATAGCAAACACCGGGGAGCTGTTTTTT.

This sequence joins TRBV6-2 or TRBV6-3 and TRBJ2-7; TRBD1 is a possible D gene (6 bases). The CDR3 has 15 residues. The V end was cut by 5 bases, the J end by 4 bases, with 18 bases between. Germline loops: CDR1 MNHEY, CDR2 SVGEGT. The DNA of the CDR3 is TGTGCCAGCAGTCCCGGGACACCTGTAACTTACGAGCAGTACTTC. Translated: CASSPGTPVTYEQYF.

This clonotype was picked up a small number of times. J is TRBJ2-5 and V is TRBV3-1; a weak D match, TRBD1 (5 bases). Looked up from germline, CDR1 is LGHDT and CDR2 is YNNKEL (reference sequence). Trimming cost V 4 bases and J 2 bases, with 11 bases left between them. This CDR3 comprises 14 residues. CDR3 nucleotide sequence: TGTGCCAGCAGCCCCTTCCAGGGACAAGAGACCCAGTACTTC. Its translation is CASSPFQGQETQYF.

CDR3 sequence: CASSLDSLRPEAFF. CDR3 nucleotides: TGTGCCAGCAGCTTGGACAGCCTACGCCCAGAAGCTTTCTTT. This sequence joins TRBV28 and TRBJ1-1, with D possibly matching TRBD1 (6 bases). Germline V gene sequence: CDR1 MDHEN, CDR2 SYDVKM. This CDR3 region has 14 residues. Trimming removed 6 bases at V and 8 bases at J, with 19 bases between.

In its sample, this clonotype was seen a few times. The chain recombines TRBV7-2 with TRBJ2-1; 10 bases are shared with TRBD2. CDR3 length: 17 amino acids. Per the germline V gene, CDR1 is SGHTA and CDR2 is FQGNSA. The V and J ends lost 1 base and 6 bases, in that order; junction bases with no gene match: 9. The chain's CDR3 is CASSLEPPSGRFNEQFF. For the CDR3, the DNA is TGTGCCAGCAGCTTAGAGCCCCCTAGCGGGAGATTCAATGAGCAGTTCTTC. The full variable domain, rest sourced from reference TRBV7-2 and TRBJ2-1, is GAGVSQSPSNKVTEKGKDVELRCDPISGHTALYWYRQSLGQGLEFLIYFQGNSAPDKSGLPSDRFSAERTGGSVSTLTIQRTQQEDSAVYLCASSLEPPSGRFNEQFFGPGTRLTVL.

This clonotype was seen ten or more times. The chain employs TRBV18 and TRBJ1-1; 7 bases line up with TRBD1. J gave up 7 bases and V 0 bases, and 5 bases lay outside the gene matches. The germline V gene encodes CDR1 KGHSH and CDR2 LQKENI. This CDR3 has 14 residues. The CDR3 nucleotides read TGTGCCAGCTCACCACCCCCGGGACAGCTTGAAGCTTTCTTT. This sequence encodes CASSPPPGQLEAFF.

There are many counts of this clonotype. CDR3 bases: TGCGCCAGCAGGCCAGGAGAGAGGGTCACCGGGGAGCTGTTTTTT. Protein product: CASRPGERVTGELFF. The chain couples TRBV5-1 to TRBJ2-2, with TRBD2 as a possible D gene (5 bases). Trimming took 5 bases from V and 4 from J, leaving 15 bases between them. CDR3 length: 15 amino acids. Germline V lookup: CDR1 SGHRS, CDR2 YFSETQ.

The CDR3 DNA sequence: TGTGCCAGCCGAACGGGACAGGGGGTGTACGAGCAGTACTTC. Protein product: CASRTGQGVYEQYF. V usage is TRBV6-1 and J usage is TRBJ2-7; 11 bases map to TRBD1. Germline V gene sequence: CDR1 MNHNS, CDR2 SASEGT. The CDR3 consists of 14 residues. Germline trimming cut 8 bases from V and 4 bases from J; bases unmatched to any gene: 7.

This clonotype was detected many times. This rearrangement joins TRBV5-1 to TRBJ2-3; 9 bases align to TRBD1. The CDR3 has 17 residues. V shed 0 bases, J shed 4 bases, and the junction held 9 bases outside the gene matches. The germline V gene has CDR1 SGHRS and CDR2 YFSETQ. The CDR3 is CASSLEASGTGPDTQYF. The CDR3 region has the DNA TGCGCCAGCAGCTTGGAAGCTTCCGGGACAGGGCCAGATACGCAGTATTTT.

Ten or more counts support this clonotype. The chain joins TRBV10-1 to TRBJ2-7, with 10 positions matching TRBD2. Germline lookup yields CDR1 WNHNN and CDR2 SYGVQD (reference sequence). The CDR3 runs to 17 residues. J was trimmed by 3 bases and V by 1 base; bases with no gene match: 9. CDR3: CASSEFARASGSYEQYF. Here the CDR3 DNA reads TGCGCCAGCAGTGAGTTTGCGCGAGCTAGCGGGAGCTACGAGCAGTACTTC.

This chain links TRBV25-1 with TRBJ2-1; D is unclear. V dropped 1 base and J dropped 3 bases, with 7 bases sitting between them. The CDR3 totals 14 residues. In germline, CDR1 is MGHDK, CDR2 SYGVNS. The CDR3 is CASSEFGNYNEQFF. DNA of the CDR3: TGTGCCAGCAGTGAATTCGGAAACTACAATGAGCAGTTCTTC.

This clonotype was picked up many times. The V gene is TRBV13, the J gene TRBJ1-4; 8 nucleotides line up with TRBD1. J lost 8 bases, V lost 5 bases, and 7 bases had no gene match. Germline assignment: CDR1 PRHDT and CDR2 FYEKMQ (reference sequence). This CDR3 is built from 14 residues. DNA for the CDR3: TGTGCCAGCAGCGACACCCGGACAGGGGAAAAACTGTTTTTT. As protein: CASSDTRTGEKLFF.

This clonotype was counted only a few times. The CDR3 region has the DNA TGTGCCAGCAGTCCTGACAGGGGGACCCAGTACTTC. It yields the protein CASSPDRGTQYF. The chain uses TRBV27 and TRBJ2-5; TRBD1 matches 8 bases. CDR1 is MNHEY, CDR2 SMNVEV, per germline (reference sequence). Trimming cost V 5 bases and J 7 bases; bases outside gene matches: 3. The CDR3 consists of 12 residues.

Many counts were recorded for this clonotype. The V gene is TRBV28, the J gene TRBJ2-1, with 12 bases matching TRBD2. The V and J ends lost 1 base and 10 bases, in that order; junction bases with no gene match: 17. CDR3 length equals 19 residues. From germline, CDR1 is MDHEN and CDR2 SYDVKM. CDR3 nucleotides: TGTGCCAGCAGTTTATTGTCTAGCGGGAGGGCCCGGGGCAGGGGCGAGCAGTTCTTC. Translation: CASSLLSSGRARGRGEQFF.

This clonotype occurred many times. The rearrangement joins TRBV12-3 or TRBV12-4 to TRBJ2-7; the match to TRBD1 covers 9 bases. V was clipped by 1 base and J by 3 bases; unmatched bases: 4. The CDR3 extends over 15 amino acids. The CDR3 region has the DNA TGTGCCAGCAGTTTAGGGACAGGGGACTACTACGAGCAGTACTTC. This encodes CASSLGTGDYYEQYF.

This clonotype was detected ten times or more. The genes are TRBV3-1 and TRBJ2-7; TRBD2 might be the D (5 bases). Trimming pared 3 bases from V and 7 bases from J, leaving 19 bases between. The CDR3 has 15 residues. Germline V gene sequence: CDR1 LGHDT, CDR2 YNNKEL (reference sequence). The CDR3 region is CASSHFGENGREQYF. CDR3 sequence (DNA): TGTGCCAGCAGCCACTTTGGGGAGAACGGCAGGGAGCAGTACTTC.

This clonotype turned up a few times. The V and J genes are TRBV28 and TRBJ2-6, with no clear D. Germline values: CDR1 MDHEN, CDR2 SYDVKM. The CDR3 extends over 14 amino acids. V was trimmed by 3 bases and J by 2 bases, leaving 5 bases between them. The CDR3 is CASSFYAGANVLTF. The CDR3 DNA reads as TGTGCCAGCAGTTTTTATGCTGGGGCCAACGTCCTGACTTTC.

The CDR3 region is CATSDASRTSSYNEQFF. CDR3 bases: TGTGCCACCAGTGACGCGTCCCGGACGAGCTCCTACAATGAGCAGTTCTTC. The J gene is TRBJ2-1, the V gene TRBV24-1; no definite D call. The CDR3 covers 17 residues. V was trimmed by 4 bases and J by 0 bases, leaving 15 bases between them. Germline-derived CDR1 and CDR2 are KGHDR and SFDVKD.

As to this clonotype: It may be a read error: a sequence one base away is much more abundant. The chain combines TRBV4-1 with TRBJ2-3; unclear D gene. This CDR3 region has 16 residues. Per the germline V gene, CDR1 is MGHRA and CDR2 is YSYEKL. The CDR3 sequence is CASGQVERSKADTQYF. The CDR3 DNA sequence: TGCGCCAGCGGCCAAGTGGAGCGATCCAAGGCAGATACGCAGTATTTT.

This clonotype was found many times. This chain links TRBV28 with TRBJ2-3; possible D gene TRBD2, 7 bases. CDR1 and CDR2 from the germline V gene are MDHEN and SYDVKM. V was shortened by 6 bases and J by 0 bases, with 28 bases between the two germline ends. The CDR3 is made up of 20 amino acids. DNA of the CDR3: TGTGCCAGCAGGGGGGGAGGGGGGGAGGGCCTCGGTCGTAGCACAGATACGCAGTATTTT. Translated: CASRGGGGEGLGRSTDTQYF.

This chain joins TRBV28 and TRBJ1-2, with D tentatively TRBD1 (6 bases). The CDR3 spans 14 residues. V lost 6 bases and J 4 bases, leaving 15 bases between the germline ends. Per the germline V gene, CDR1 is MDHEN and CDR2 is SYDVKM. The CDR3 DNA follows: TGTGCCAGCAGCACCCCCAGGGGAACCTATGGCTACACCTTC. It encodes CASSTPRGTYGYTF.

The genes are TRBV11-2 and TRBJ2-5, with 9 bases identical to TRBD1. CDR3 size: 13 residues. V shed 6 bases, J shed 5 bases, and the junction held 4 bases outside the gene matches. Germline CDR1 is SGHAT and CDR2 is FQNNGV. CDR3 sequence reads: CASRGTGKETQYF. The CDR3 DNA sequence: TGTGCCAGCAGGGGGACAGGGAAGGAGACCCAGTACTTC.

Many counts were recorded for this clonotype. The chain joins TRBV3-1 to TRBJ1-5; D gene uncertain. The CDR3 has 13 amino acids. The V and J ends lost 8 bases and 2 bases respectively, with 10 bases between them. CDR1 is LGHDT, CDR2 YNNKEL, per germline (reference sequence). Here the CDR3 DNA reads TGTGCCAGCGGGAGGGTCGGCAATCAGCCCCAGCATTTT. The encoded protein is CASGRVGNQPQHF.

This clonotype was observed at least ten times. The V call is TRBV20-1, the J call TRBJ2-7, with 13 bases that match TRBD2. V was clipped by 3 bases and J by 5 bases; unmatched bases: 4. Germline-derived CDR1 and CDR2 are DFQATT and SNEGSKA (reference sequence). This CDR3 has 14 amino acids. This CDR3 reads CSASGTSGTHEQYF. The CDR3 DNA sequence: TGCAGTGCTAGCGGGACTAGCGGGACCCACGAGCAGTACTTC.

This clonotype was observed a handful of times. The J gene is TRBJ2-1, the V gene TRBV9; 12 nucleotides agree with TRBD2. There are 15 residues in the CDR3. Germline V lookup: CDR1 SGDLS, CDR2 YYNGEE. The V and J ends lost 3 bases and 5 bases, in that order; junction bases with no gene match: 3. CDR3 in amino acids: CASSAASGRDNEQFF. For the CDR3, the DNA is TGTGCCAGCAGCGCCGCTAGCGGGAGGGACAATGAGCAGTTCTTC.